This T cell receptor (beta chain) stems from a study of CD8 T cells in Susac syndrome. Whole-study results and caveats: An acknowledgment was made by the study that its TCR sequencing and HLA analysis involved relatively few individuals.

RNA amounts of about 0.5 to 1 ug underwent reverse transcription with random hexamers. The CDR3 of TCR beta was amplified by immunoSEQ multiplex PCR across 54 Vbeta and 13 Jbeta. TCRdb re-called the immunoSEQ multiplex PCR reads through MiXCR, storing one row per CDR3 protein. This sample yields approximately 100,000 distinct CDR3 sequences, of which roughly 96% are seen a single time; 0.075% to 0.1% belongs to the top ten. Note on this clonotype: Its antigen is as yet unknown.

From blood CD8+ and CD4+ T cells, the TCR beta chain was sequenced. Negative isolation yielded the CD8+ and CD4+ T cells, while FACS enriched the TEMRA cells. This CDR3 has 19 residues. V lost 5 bases to trimming and J lost 0 bases; unmatched junction nucleotides: 13. The germline gives CDR1 SGHTA, CDR2 FQGTGA. This chain joins TRBV7-3 and TRBJ2-6; 7 bases are shared with TRBD1. Source material: CD4+ T cells from PBMCs. This TCR derives from a human donor in good health. The CDR3 DNA reads TGTGCCAGCAGCCCGCTCCAGACAGGGCTTATCTCTGGGGCCAACGTCCTGACTTTC. Its translation: CASSPLQTGLISGANVLTF.